This T cell receptor (beta chain) is drawn from a study of cytomegalovirus exposure and HLA in healthy donors. As for the donors, each was a healthy bone marrow donor. It was with 60 Vbeta and 13 Jbeta primers that the PCR ran. Assay: immunoSEQ multiplex PCR; the TCRdb copy retains only in-frame clones and omits some. The ten most abundant clones cover under 2% of a sample with around 140,000 clones. There are 14 residues in the CDR3. From germline, CDR1 is MNHEY and CDR2 SMNVEV (reference sequence). Trimming cost V 1 base and J 3 bases, with 9 bases left between them. The receptor was isolated from a woman in her forties or fifties in good health and CMV-seronegative. The chain recombines TRBV27 with TRBJ1-1, with D perhaps TRBD1 (5 bases). The specimen was PBMCs. In DNA form, the CDR3 reads TGTGCCAGCAGTTTATTAGGGGACTACACTGAAGCTTTCTTT. Translation: CASSLLGDYTEAFF.